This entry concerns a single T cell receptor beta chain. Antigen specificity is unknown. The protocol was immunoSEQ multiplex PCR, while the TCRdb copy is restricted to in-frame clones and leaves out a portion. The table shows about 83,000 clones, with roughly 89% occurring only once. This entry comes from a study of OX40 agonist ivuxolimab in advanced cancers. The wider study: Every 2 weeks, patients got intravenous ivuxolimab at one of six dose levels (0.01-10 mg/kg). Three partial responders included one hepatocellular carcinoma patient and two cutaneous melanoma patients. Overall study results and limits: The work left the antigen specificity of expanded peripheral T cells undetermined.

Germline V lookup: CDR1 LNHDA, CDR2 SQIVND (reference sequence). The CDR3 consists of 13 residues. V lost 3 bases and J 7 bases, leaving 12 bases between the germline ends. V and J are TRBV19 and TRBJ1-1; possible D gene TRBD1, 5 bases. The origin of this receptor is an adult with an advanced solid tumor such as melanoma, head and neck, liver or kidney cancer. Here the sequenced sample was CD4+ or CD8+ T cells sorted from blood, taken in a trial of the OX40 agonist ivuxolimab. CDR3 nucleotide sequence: TGTGCCAGTAGTATCGACAGAACGGATGAAGCTTTCTTT. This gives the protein CASSIDRTDEAFF.